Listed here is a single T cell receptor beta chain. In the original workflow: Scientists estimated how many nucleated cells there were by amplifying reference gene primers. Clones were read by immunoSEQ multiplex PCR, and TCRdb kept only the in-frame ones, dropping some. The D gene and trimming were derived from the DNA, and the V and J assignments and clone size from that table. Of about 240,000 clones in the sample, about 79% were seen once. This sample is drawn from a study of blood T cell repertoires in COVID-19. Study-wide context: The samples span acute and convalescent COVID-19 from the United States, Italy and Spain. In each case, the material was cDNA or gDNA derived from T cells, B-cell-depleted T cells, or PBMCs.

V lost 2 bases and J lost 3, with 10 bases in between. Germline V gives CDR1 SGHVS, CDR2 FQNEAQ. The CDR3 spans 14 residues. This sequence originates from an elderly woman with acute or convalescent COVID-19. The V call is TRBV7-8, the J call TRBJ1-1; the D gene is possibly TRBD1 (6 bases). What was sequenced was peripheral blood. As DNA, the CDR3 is TGTGCCAGCAGCTTACCGGGGACACACACTGAAGCTTTCTTT. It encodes CASSLPGTHTEAFF.